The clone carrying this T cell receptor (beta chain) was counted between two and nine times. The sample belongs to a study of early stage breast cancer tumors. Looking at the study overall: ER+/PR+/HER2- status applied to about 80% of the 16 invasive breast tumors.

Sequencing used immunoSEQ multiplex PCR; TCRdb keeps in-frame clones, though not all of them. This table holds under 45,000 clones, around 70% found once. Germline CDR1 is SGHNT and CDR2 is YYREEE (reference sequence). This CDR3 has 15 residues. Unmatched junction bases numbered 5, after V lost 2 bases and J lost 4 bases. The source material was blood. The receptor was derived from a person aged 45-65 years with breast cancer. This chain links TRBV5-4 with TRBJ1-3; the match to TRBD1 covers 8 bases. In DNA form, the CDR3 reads TGTGCCAGCAGCTTCCAGGGGGCGCGAGGAAACACCATATATTTT. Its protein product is CASSFQGARGNTIYF.